Following are 30 T cell receptor beta chains from one sample sequenced in a study of T-cell memory formation after mild COVID-19. TCRdb used MiXCR to reprocess the 5' RACE reads, holding one entry per CDR3 protein. Altogether about 55,000 distinct CDR3 sequences are present, 25% to 30% being singletons, with the ten largest covering about 40%. The sequencing sample was made of PBMCs or a T cell subset sorted from them (not recorded which). The receptors were sampled from a man between 18 and 29 years old who had mild COVID-19 (a few samples of this study predate the infection). Cell type and time point are not known.

The rearrangement links TRBV18 to TRBJ1-2; D is perhaps TRBD1 (5 bases). The germline V gene has CDR1 KGHSH and CDR2 LQKENI. The V end was cut by 2 bases, the J end by 6 bases, with 10 bases between. The length of the CDR3 is 13 residues. The DNA of the CDR3 is TGTGCCAGCTCACCAGGGGGTGTCGATGGCTACACCTTC. As protein: CASSPGGVDGYTF.

This chain links TRBV7-2 with TRBJ2-3, with TRBD2 identical over 7 bases. CDR3 length equals 16 residues. CDR1 SGHTA and CDR2 FQGNSA come from the germline V gene. J lost 0 bases, V lost 1 base, and 4 bases had no gene match. CDR3 DNA: TGTGCCAGCAGCTTAGGGGCTAGCGGTAGCACAGATACGCAGTATTTT. Protein sequence: CASSLGASGSTDTQYF. Combining the CDR3 with reference TRBV7-2 and TRBJ2-3 gives the whole variable domain GAGVSQSPSNKVTEKGKDVELRCDPISGHTALYWYRQSLGQGLEFLIYFQGNSAPDKSGLPSDRFSAERTGGSVSTLTIQRTQQEDSAVYLCASSLGASGSTDTQYFGPGTRLTVL.

The rearrangement uses TRBV27 and TRBJ1-6; weak D call: TRBD1 (5 bases). The CDR3 is 18 amino acids. Trimming took off 8 bases at V and 0 bases at J, with 20 bases between the two ends. The germline gives CDR1 MNHEY, CDR2 SMNVEV (reference sequence). The CDR3 DNA reads TGTGCCAGCCCATGGGGGGACCCATGGAGCTCCTATAATTCACCCCTCCACTTT. It encodes CASPWGDPWSSYNSPLHF.

This clonotype was counted at least ten times. J is TRBJ2-1 and V is TRBV19, with D perhaps matching TRBD2 (6 bases). Trimming cost V 3 bases and J 6 bases, with 9 bases left between them. Germline CDR1 and CDR2: LNHDA and SQIVND (reference sequence). This CDR3 has 13 amino acids. The CDR3 here is CASSIGTANEQFF. CDR3 DNA: TGTGCCAGTAGTATCGGGACTGCCAATGAGCAGTTCTTC.

The chain has TRBV12-3 or TRBV12-4 and TRBJ2-4; 9 bases are a match to TRBD2. Trimming cost V 5 bases and J 12 bases; bases outside gene matches: 11. There are 14 residues in the CDR3. The CDR3 bases are TGTGCCAGCAGTCGGCCCGGGACTAGCCTCAATCAGTACTTC. Its translation is CASSRPGTSLNQYF.

This clonotype was seen a handful of times. The genes are TRBV20-1 and TRBJ1-3, with D unresolved. This CDR3 has 16 residues. V was clipped by 6 bases and J by 7 bases, with 25 bases between them. Germline V CDR1 and CDR2: DFQATT, SNEGSKA (reference sequence). CDR3 sequence: CSAHLWSLAGSNTIYF. The CDR3 bases are TGCAGTGCGCACTTATGGTCCCTGGCGGGCAGCAACACCATATATTTT.

The chain recombines TRBV6-5 with TRBJ1-4; 9 nucleotides agree with TRBD1. The trim removed 0 bases at V and 8 bases at J, leaving 16 bases unmatched. The CDR3 is 19 residues long. The V gene's germline CDR1 is MNHEY and CDR2 SVGAGI. The CDR3 sequence is CASSYSINTRTGEAEKLFF. As DNA, the CDR3 is TGTGCCAGCAGTTACTCGATCAATACCCGGACAGGGGAGGCCGAAAAACTGTTTTTT.

The rearrangement uses TRBV3-1 and TRBJ2-7, with D maybe TRBD2 (5 bases). Trimming pared 3 bases from V and 3 bases from J, leaving 12 bases between. Germline CDR1 is LGHDT and CDR2 is YNNKEL (reference sequence). The CDR3 spans 14 residues. CDR3 region: CASSQGRPNYEQYF. The CDR3 DNA reads TGTGCCAGCAGCCAGGGGAGACCGAACTACGAGCAGTACTTC.

This clonotype came up many times. This rearrangement joins TRBV4-3 to TRBJ2-3, with D perhaps assigned TRBD1 or TRBD2 (5 bases each). The CDR3 has 16 residues. Germline CDR1 is LGHNA and CDR2 is YSLEER. Trimming shortened V by 0 bases and J by 4 bases, and 14 bases separated the two germline ends. As DNA, the CDR3 is TGCGCCAGCAGCCAAGATATGGGTCGGGGCCCAGATACGCAGTATTTT. Encoded protein: CASSQDMGRGPDTQYF.

This clonotype is labeled medium-sized. The gene calls are TRBV2 and TRBJ1-1; D unclear. Germline CDR1 is SNHLY and CDR2 is FYNNEI. Deletions cut 3 bases from V and 3 bases from J, with 8 bases between. The CDR3 consists of 13 residues. CDR3 DNA sequence: TGTGCCAGCAGTGAGAGGAGGTACACTGAAGCTTTCTTT. It translates to CASSERRYTEAFF.

This clonotype was seen a handful of times. The rearrangement links TRBV5-5 to TRBJ2-1; TRBD1 or TRBD2 may be the D gene (5 bases each). The CDR3 sequence is 13 residues long. Trimming took off 1 base at V and 5 bases at J, with 7 bases between the two ends. Germline V CDR1 and CDR2: SGHKS, YYEKEE (reference sequence). CDR3: CASSLWDDNEQFF. DNA for the CDR3: TGTGCCAGCAGCTTGTGGGACGACAATGAGCAGTTCTTC.

The rearrangement uses TRBV19 and TRBJ2-4; perhaps TRBD1 as D (6 bases). CDR1 is LNHDA and CDR2 is SQIVND in the germline V gene (reference sequence). V was shortened by 8 bases and J by 6 bases, with 11 bases between the two germline ends. This CDR3 is built from 12 residues. CDR3 in DNA: TGTGCCAGTGCAGACAGGCTAAACATTCAGTACTTC. This translates into CASADRLNIQYF.

CDR3 coding DNA: TGTGCCTGGGGCCGGACAGGGATGTATAGGGAGCAGTACTTC. Protein sequence: CAWGRTGMYREQYF. This chain links TRBV30 with TRBJ2-7, with TRBD1 matching 8 bases. Per germline, CDR1 GTSNPN and CDR2 SVGIG (reference sequence). The CDR3 consists of 14 residues. V shed 5 bases, J shed 7 bases, and the junction held 13 bases outside the gene matches.

CDR3 nucleotides: TGTGCCAGCAGCCCCCCTTCCAACTATGGCTACACCTTC. This codes for CASSPPSNYGYTF. V and J are TRBV9 and TRBJ1-2; no firm D call. Trimming removed 4 bases at V and 2 bases at J, with 9 bases between. This CDR3 comprises 13 residues. Germline CDR1 reads SGDLS; CDR2 reads YYNGEE.

This clonotype was seen a handful of times. The chain employs TRBV12-3 or TRBV12-4 and TRBJ2-1; 9 bases are a match to TRBD1. The CDR3 contains 15 residues. Trimming took 8 bases from V and 8 from J; bases not matched to a gene: 13. The CDR3 here is CASDLGTGFGDEQFF. CDR3 bases: TGTGCCAGCGATCTCGGGACAGGGTTCGGTGATGAGCAGTTCTTC.

The J gene is TRBJ1-4, the V gene TRBV7-9; D uncertain. V was pared by 4 bases and J by 9 bases, with 18 bases between. This CDR3 has 15 residues. Germline V gene sequence: CDR1 SEHNR, CDR2 FQNEAQ (reference sequence). CDR3 in DNA: TGTGCCAGCAGCTCGGGGTTTGGCTCGATCCAAAAACTGTTTTTT. Protein: CASSSGFGSIQKLFF.

The chain combines TRBV20-1 with TRBJ1-2; D gene uncertain. Trimming took off 0 bases at V and 6 bases at J, with 14 bases between the two ends. Germline V gives CDR1 DFQATT, CDR2 SNEGSKA (reference sequence). This CDR3 is 14 amino acids long. CDR3 DNA: TGCAGTGCTAGAGATCTTTATCTGGCCGATGGCTACACCTTC. This encodes CSARDLYLADGYTF.

The CDR3 region has the DNA TGTGCCAGCAGCTCGCCGACCCAGAGCTCCTACGAGCAGTACTTC. Amino acids: CASSSPTQSSYEQYF. V usage is TRBV7-2 and J usage is TRBJ2-7, with D unresolved. Germline loops: CDR1 SGHTA, CDR2 FQGNSA. V dropped 4 bases and J dropped 0 bases, with 13 bases sitting between them. CDR3 length: 15 residues.

The chain joins TRBV27 to TRBJ2-7; 7 bases align to TRBD1. V was pared by 6 bases and J by 2 bases, with 10 bases of the junction left unmatched. Germline V gives CDR1 MNHEY, CDR2 SMNVEV (reference sequence). CDR3 size: 15 residues. CDR3 amino acids: CASSSGAGGTYEQYF. The CDR3 coding sequence is TGTGCCAGCAGCTCCGGGGCAGGGGGAACCTACGAGCAGTACTTC.

The chain is built from TRBV27 and TRBJ2-2, with 11 bases fitting TRBD2. Trimming cost V 5 bases and J 8 bases; bases outside gene matches: 10. CDR3 length equals 16 residues. CDR1 and CDR2 (germline): MNHEY, SMNVEV (reference sequence). The CDR3 sequence: CASSIATSGNPGELFF. In DNA, the CDR3 is TGTGCCAGCAGTATCGCGACTAGCGGGAATCCTGGGGAGCTGTTTTTT.

V gene TRBV5-1 combines with J gene TRBJ2-3; D is undetermined. CDR1 is SGHRS, CDR2 YFSETQ, per germline. Trimming shortened V by 7 bases and J by 1 base, and 10 bases separated the two germline ends. The CDR3 loop spans 13 amino acids. DNA for the CDR3: TGCGCCAGCGGCTCTGGTCGCACAGATACGCAGTATTTT. It encodes CASGSGRTDTQYF.

This clonotype counts as medium-sized (0.01 to 0.1%). The rearrangement uses TRBV6-5 and TRBJ2-1; 7 nucleotides line up with TRBD1. Germline CDR1 is MNHEY and CDR2 is SVGAGI. Trimming took 2 bases from V and 2 from J; bases not matched to a gene: 3. The CDR3 extends over 15 amino acids. The CDR3 spells CASSYGRGTYNEQFF. CDR3 sequence (DNA): TGTGCCAGCAGTTACGGCAGGGGGACCTACAATGAGCAGTTCTTC.

The chain is built from TRBV2 and TRBJ2-1, with a tentative D call TRBD2 (5 bases). Per germline, CDR1 SNHLY and CDR2 FYNNEI. The CDR3 sequence is 14 residues long. V was cut by 7 bases and J by 2 bases, with 12 bases left in between. The CDR3 reads CASIDYATYNEQFF. The CDR3 DNA reads as TGTGCCAGCATAGACTACGCCACCTACAATGAGCAGTTCTTC. Drawing the rest from reference TRBV2 and TRBJ2-1, the complete variable domain is EPEVTQTPSHQVTQMGQEVILRCVPISNHLYFYWYRQILGQKVEFLVSFYNNEISEKSEIFDDQFSVERPDGSNFTLKIRSTKLEDSAMYFCASIDYATYNEQFFGPGTRLTVL.

The chain employs TRBV7-9 and TRBJ1-2; 9 bases map to TRBD1. CDR3 length equals 14 residues. Germline V gene lookup returns CDR1 SEHNR and CDR2 FQNEAQ (reference sequence). The V gene end was trimmed by 4 bases and the J gene end by 2 bases; junction bases not matched to a gene: 2. This CDR3 reads CASSWTGVNYGYTF. The CDR3 coding sequence is TGTGCCAGCAGCTGGACAGGGGTGAACTATGGCTACACCTTC.

This clonotype was picked up many times. The gene calls are TRBV7-8 and TRBJ2-1, with 10 bases aligning to TRBD2. This CDR3 spans 17 amino acids. V was clipped by 5 bases and J by 0 bases; unmatched bases: 7. CDR1 SGHVS and CDR2 FQNEAQ come from the germline V gene. The CDR3 region has the DNA TGTGCCAGCAGCCCTAGCGGGGGCACTACCTCCTACAATGAGCAGTTCTTC. It codes for CASSPSGGTTSYNEQFF.

This clonotype was counted only a few times. The chain couples TRBV12-3 or TRBV12-4 to TRBJ2-4; 10 bases align to TRBD1. CDR3 length: 18 residues. The V segment lost 3 bases and the J segment 1 base; nucleotides outside the gene matches: 9. Written as DNA, the CDR3 is TGTGCCAGCAGTTTTACGGGACAGGGGATCTTGGCCAAAAACATTCAGTACTTC. This gives the protein CASSFTGQGILAKNIQYF.

The gene calls are TRBV5-1 and TRBJ2-6, with a weak D call TRBD2 (5 bases). This CDR3 spans 15 amino acids. Germline V lookup: CDR1 SGHRS, CDR2 YFSETQ. Trimming left V 4 bases short and J 4 bases short, with 12 bases between. CDR3 in DNA: TGCGCCAGCAGCCAAGTCGGGGTCGGGGCCAACGTCCTGACTTTC. This sequence encodes CASSQVGVGANVLTF.

The chain has TRBV9 and TRBJ2-1; 10 nucleotides match TRBD2. V lost 0 bases, J lost 5 bases, and 5 bases stayed unmatched. Germline CDR1 reads SGDLS; CDR2 reads YYNGEE. This CDR3 contains 16 residues. CDR3 sequence: CASSVVPSGGNNEQFF. CDR3 coding DNA: TGTGCCAGCAGCGTAGTTCCTAGCGGGGGCAACAATGAGCAGTTCTTC. The whole variable domain, filled in from reference TRBV9 and TRBJ2-1, reads DSGVTQTPKHLITATGQRVTLRCSPRSGDLSVYWYQQSLDQGLQFLIQYYNGEERAKGNILERFSAQQFPDLHSELNLSSLELGDSALYFCASSVVPSGGNNEQFFGPGTRLTVL.

This clonotype was counted a few times. V is TRBV2 and J is TRBJ2-3, with D unresolved. The ends were cut back, 5 bases at V and 5 bases at J, with 17 bases in the middle. CDR3 length: 15 amino acids. Germline CDR1 reads SNHLY; CDR2 reads FYNNEI. CDR3 residues: CASSRRRAGGDTQYF. Here the CDR3 DNA reads TGTGCCAGCAGTCGACGCCGGGCCGGTGGAGATACGCAGTATTTT.

The V gene is TRBV4-1, the J gene TRBJ1-4; D not resolved. Germline V gene lookup returns CDR1 MGHRA and CDR2 YSYEKL. The germline V and J ends were trimmed by 1 base and 12 bases, with 12 bases remaining between them. CDR3 length: 13 residues. The CDR3, as DNA: TGCGCCAGCAGCCAAGTGGGTCGTAGTGAACTGTTTTTT. Its translation is CASSQVGRSELFF.